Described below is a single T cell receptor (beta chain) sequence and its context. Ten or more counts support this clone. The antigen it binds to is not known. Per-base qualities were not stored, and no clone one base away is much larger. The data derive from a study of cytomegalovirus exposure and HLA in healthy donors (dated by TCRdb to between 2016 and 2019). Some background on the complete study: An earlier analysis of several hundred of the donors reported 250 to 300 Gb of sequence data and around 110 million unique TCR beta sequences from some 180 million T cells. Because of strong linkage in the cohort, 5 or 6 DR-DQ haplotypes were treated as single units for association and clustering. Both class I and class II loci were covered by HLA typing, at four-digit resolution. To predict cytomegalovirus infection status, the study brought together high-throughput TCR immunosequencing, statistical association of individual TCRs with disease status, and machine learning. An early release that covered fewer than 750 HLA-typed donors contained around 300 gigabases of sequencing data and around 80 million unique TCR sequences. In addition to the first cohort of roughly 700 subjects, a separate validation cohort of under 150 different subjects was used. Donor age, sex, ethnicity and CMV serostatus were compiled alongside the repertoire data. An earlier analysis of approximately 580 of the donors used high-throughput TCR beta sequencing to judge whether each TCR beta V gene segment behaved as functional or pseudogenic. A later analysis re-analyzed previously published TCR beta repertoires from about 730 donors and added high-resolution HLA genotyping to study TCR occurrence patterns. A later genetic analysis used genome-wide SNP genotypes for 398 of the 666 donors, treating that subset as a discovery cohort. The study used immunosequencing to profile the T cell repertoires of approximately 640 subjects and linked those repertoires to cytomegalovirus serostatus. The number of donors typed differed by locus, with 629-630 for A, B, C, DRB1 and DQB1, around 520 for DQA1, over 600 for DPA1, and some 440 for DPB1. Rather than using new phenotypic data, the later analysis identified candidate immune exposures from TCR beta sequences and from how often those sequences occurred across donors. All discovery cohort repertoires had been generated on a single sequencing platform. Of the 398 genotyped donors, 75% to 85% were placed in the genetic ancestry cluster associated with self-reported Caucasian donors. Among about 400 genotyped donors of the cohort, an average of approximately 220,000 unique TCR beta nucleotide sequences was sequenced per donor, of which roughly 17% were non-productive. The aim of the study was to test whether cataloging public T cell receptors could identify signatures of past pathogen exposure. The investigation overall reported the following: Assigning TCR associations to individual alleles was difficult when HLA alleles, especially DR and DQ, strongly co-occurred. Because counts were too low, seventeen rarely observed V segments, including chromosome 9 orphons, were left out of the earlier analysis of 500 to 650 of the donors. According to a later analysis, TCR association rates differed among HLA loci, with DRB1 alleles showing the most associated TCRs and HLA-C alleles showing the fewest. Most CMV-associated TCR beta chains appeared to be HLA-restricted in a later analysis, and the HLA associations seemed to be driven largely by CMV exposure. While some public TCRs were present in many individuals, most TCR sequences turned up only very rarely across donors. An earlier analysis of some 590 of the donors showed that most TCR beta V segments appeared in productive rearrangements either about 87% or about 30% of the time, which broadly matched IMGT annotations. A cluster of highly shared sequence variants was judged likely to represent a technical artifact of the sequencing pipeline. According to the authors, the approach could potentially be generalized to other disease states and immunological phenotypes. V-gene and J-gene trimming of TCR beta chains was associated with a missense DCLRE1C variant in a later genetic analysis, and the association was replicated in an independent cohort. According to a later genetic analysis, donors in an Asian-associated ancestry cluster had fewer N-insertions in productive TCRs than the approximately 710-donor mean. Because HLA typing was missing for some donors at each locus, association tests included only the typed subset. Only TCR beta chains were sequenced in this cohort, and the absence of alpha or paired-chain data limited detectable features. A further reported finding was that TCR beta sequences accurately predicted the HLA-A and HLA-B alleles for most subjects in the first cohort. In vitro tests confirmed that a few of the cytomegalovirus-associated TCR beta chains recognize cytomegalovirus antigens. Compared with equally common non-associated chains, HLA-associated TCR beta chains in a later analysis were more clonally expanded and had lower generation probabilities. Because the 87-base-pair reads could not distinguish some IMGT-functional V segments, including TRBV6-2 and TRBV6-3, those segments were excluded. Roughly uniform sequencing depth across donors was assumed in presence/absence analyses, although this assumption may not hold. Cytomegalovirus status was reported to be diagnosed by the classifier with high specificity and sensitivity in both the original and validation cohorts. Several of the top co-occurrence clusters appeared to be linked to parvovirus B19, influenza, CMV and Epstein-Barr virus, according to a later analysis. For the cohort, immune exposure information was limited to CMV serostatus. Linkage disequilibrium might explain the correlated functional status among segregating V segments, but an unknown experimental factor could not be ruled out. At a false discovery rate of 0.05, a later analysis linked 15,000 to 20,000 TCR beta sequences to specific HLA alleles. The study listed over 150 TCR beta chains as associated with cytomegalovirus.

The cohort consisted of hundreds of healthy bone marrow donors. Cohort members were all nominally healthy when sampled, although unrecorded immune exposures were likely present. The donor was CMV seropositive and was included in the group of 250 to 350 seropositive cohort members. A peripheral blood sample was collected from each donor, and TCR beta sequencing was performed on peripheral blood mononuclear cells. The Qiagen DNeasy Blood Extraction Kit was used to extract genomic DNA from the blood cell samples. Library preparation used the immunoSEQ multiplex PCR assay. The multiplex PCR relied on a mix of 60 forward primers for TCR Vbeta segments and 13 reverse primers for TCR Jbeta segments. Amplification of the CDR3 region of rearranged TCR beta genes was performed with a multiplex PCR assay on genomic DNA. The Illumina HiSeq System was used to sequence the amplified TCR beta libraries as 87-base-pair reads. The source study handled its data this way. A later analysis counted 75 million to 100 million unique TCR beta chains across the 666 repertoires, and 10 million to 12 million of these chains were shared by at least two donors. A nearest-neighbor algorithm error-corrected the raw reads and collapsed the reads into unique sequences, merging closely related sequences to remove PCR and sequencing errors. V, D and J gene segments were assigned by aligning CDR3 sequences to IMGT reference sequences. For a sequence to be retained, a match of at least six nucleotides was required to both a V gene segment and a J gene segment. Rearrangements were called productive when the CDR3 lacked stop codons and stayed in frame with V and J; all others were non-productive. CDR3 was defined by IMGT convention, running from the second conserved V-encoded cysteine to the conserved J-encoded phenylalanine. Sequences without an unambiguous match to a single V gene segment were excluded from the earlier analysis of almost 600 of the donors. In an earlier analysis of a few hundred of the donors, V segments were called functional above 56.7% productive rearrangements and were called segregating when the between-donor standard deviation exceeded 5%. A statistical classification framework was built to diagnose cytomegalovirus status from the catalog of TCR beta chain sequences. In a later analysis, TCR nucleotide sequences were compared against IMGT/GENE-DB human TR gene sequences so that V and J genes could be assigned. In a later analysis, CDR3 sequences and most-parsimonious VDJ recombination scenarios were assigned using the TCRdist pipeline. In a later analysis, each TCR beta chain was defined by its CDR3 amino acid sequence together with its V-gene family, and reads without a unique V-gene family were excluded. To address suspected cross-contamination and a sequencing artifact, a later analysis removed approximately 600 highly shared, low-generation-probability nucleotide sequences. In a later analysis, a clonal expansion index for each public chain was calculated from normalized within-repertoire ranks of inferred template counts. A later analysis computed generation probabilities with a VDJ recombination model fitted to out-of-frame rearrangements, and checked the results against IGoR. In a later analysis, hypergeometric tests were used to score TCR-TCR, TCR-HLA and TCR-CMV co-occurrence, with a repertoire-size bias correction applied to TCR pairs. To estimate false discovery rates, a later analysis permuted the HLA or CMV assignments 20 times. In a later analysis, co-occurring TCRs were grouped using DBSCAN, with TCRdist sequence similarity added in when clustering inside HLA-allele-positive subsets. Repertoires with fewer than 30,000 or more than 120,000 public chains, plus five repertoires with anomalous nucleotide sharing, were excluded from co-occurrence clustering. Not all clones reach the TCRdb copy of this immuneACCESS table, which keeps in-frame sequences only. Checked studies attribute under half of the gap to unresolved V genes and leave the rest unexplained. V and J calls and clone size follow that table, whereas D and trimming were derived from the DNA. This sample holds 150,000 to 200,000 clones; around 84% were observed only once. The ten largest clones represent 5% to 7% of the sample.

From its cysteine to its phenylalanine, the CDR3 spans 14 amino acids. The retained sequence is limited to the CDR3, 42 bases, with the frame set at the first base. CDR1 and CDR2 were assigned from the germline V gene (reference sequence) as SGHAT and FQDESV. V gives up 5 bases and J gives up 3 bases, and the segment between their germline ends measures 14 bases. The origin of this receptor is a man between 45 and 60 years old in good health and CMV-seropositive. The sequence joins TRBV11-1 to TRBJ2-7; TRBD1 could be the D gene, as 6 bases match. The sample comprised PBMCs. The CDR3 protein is CASSIEQGFYEQYF. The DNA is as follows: TGTGCCAGCAGCATCGAACAGGGATTCTACGAGCAGTACTTC.